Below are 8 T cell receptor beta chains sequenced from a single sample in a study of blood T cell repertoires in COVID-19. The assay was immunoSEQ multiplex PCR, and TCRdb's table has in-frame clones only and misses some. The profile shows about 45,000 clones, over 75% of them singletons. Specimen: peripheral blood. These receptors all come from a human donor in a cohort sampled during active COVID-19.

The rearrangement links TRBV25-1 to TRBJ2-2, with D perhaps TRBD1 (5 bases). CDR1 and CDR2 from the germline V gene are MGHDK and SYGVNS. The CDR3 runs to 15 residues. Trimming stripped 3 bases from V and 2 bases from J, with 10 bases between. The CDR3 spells CASSDRQLNTGELFF. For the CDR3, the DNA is TGTGCCAGCAGTGATCGACAGCTTAACACCGGGGAGCTGTTTTTT.

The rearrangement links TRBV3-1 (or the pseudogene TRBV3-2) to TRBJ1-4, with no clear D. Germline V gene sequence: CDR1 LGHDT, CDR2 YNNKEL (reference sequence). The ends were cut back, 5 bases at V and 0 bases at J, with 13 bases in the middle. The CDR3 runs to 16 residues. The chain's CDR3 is CASSDQAVTTNEKLFF. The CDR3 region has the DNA TGTGCCAGCAGCGATCAAGCGGTTACAACTAATGAAAAACTGTTTTTT.

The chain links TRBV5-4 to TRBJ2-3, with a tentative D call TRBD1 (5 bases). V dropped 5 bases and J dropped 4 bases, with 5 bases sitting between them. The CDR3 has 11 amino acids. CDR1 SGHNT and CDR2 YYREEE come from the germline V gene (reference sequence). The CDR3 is CASRGPDTQYF. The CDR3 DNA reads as TGTGCCAGCAGGGGGCCAGATACGCAGTATTTT.

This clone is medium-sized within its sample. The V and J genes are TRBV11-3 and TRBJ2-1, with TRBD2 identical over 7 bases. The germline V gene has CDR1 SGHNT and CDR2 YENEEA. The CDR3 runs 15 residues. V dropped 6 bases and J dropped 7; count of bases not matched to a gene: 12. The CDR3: CASRLTSALGNEQFF. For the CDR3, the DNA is TGTGCCAGCAGACTAACTAGCGCCCTGGGGAATGAGCAGTTCTTC.

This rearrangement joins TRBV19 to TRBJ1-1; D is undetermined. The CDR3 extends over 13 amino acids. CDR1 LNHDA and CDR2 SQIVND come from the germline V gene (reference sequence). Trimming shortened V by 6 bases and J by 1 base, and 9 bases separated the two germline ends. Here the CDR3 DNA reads TGTGCCAGTAGGAGAGCAGGGAACACTGAAGCTTTCTTT. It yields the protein CASRRAGNTEAFF.

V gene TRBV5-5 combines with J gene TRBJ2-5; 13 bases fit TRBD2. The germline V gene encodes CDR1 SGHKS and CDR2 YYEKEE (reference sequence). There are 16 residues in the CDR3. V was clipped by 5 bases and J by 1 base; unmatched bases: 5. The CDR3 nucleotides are TGTGCCAGCAGAATTACTAGCGGGAGGGCCCAAGAGACCCAGTACTTC. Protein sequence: CASRITSGRAQETQYF.

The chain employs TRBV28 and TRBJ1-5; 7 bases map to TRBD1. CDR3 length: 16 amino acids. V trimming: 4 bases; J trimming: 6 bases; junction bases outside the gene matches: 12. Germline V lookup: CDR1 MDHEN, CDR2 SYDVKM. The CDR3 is CASSSLGGQPGQPQHF. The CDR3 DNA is TGTGCCAGCAGTTCCCTAGGGGGACAGCCGGGTCAGCCCCAGCATTTT. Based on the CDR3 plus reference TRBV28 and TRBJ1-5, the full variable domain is DVKVTQSSRYLVKRTGEKVFLECVQDMDHENMFWYRQDPGLGLRLIYFSYDVKMKEKGDIPEGYSVSREKKERFSLILESASTNQTSMYLCASSSLGGQPGQPQHFGDGTRLSIL.

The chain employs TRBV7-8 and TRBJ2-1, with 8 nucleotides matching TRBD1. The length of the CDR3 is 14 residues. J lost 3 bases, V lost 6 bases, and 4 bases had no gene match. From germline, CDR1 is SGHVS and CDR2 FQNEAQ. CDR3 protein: CASSLTGGYNEQFF. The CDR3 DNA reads TGTGCCAGCAGTCTTACAGGGGGCTACAATGAGCAGTTCTTC.